The 8 T cell receptor beta chains given below trace back to one sample, sequenced in a study of CD8 T cell repertoires and HIV-1 epitope variants. Measured with immunoSEQ multiplex PCR; TCRdb has only the in-frame clones, and not every one. This table holds under 100,000 clones, roughly 81% found once. The specimen sequenced was uncultured baseline CD8+ T cells from peripheral blood mononuclear cells (PBMCs). These receptors all stem from a male donor with HIV.

The chain joins TRBV19 to TRBJ1-2; 7 bases are shared with TRBD1. The CDR3 is 16 residues long. The V gene end was trimmed by 4 bases and the J gene end by 0 bases; junction bases not matched to a gene: 8. Germline-derived CDR1 and CDR2 are LNHDA and SQIVND (reference sequence). CDR3 in amino acids: CASSTQPGQTNYGYTF. In DNA form, the CDR3 reads TGTGCCAGTAGTACCCAACCGGGACAGACTAACTATGGCTACACCTTC.

This chain joins TRBV5-1 and TRBJ1-1, with D maybe TRBD1 (6 bases). The CDR3 covers 13 residues. The germline CDR1 and CDR2 sequences are SGHRS and YFSETQ. V lost 3 bases and J 5 bases, leaving 11 bases between the germline ends. The CDR3 bases are TGCGCCAGCAGCTCACAGGGTTCTACTGAAGCTTTCTTT. It encodes CASSSQGSTEAFF.

The chain's CDR3 is CATSSSGYSNQPQHF. The CDR3 bases are TGTGCCACCAGCAGTTCAGGGTATAGCAATCAGCCCCAGCATTTT. This sequence joins TRBV15 and TRBJ1-5, with D possibly being TRBD1 (5 bases). Trimming took off 3 bases at V and 0 bases at J, with 9 bases between the two ends. The CDR3 has 15 residues. CDR1 and CDR2 (germline): LNHNV, YYDKDF (reference sequence).

The V call is TRBV28, the J call TRBJ1-4; D call uncertain. The CDR3 is 14 amino acids. V was trimmed by 4 bases and J by 6 bases, leaving 12 bases between them. Germline CDR1 reads MDHEN; CDR2 reads SYDVKM. The CDR3 protein is CASSSPSRDEKLFF. The CDR3 DNA sequence: TGTGCCAGCAGTTCCCCGTCTAGGGATGAAAAACTGTTTTTT. The entire variable domain, with the rest obtained from reference TRBV28 and TRBJ1-4, is as follows: DVKVTQSSRYLVKRTGEKVFLECVQDMDHENMFWYRQDPGLGLRLIYFSYDVKMKEKGDIPEGYSVSREKKERFSLILESASTNQTSMYLCASSSPSRDEKLFFGSGTQLSVL.

This clone was detected once. The gene calls are TRBV21-1 and TRBJ2-7. TRBV21-1 is an annotated pseudogene. CDR3 length: 12 amino acids. CDR3 loop: CASSKARALQYF. DNA for the CDR3: TGTGCCAGCAGCAAAGCCCGGGCTTTGCAGTACTTC.

The rearrangement joins TRBV7-2 to TRBJ1-2; 8 nucleotides line up with TRBD1. Germline-derived CDR1 and CDR2 are SGHTA and FQGNSA. V shed 5 bases, J shed 2 bases, and the junction held 4 bases outside the gene matches. The CDR3 has 14 amino acids. This CDR3 is CASSQRTGNYGYTF. For the CDR3, the DNA is TGTGCCAGCAGCCAAAGGACAGGGAACTATGGCTACACCTTC. Full variable domain (missing parts from reference TRBV7-2 and TRBJ1-2): GAGVSQSPSNKVTEKGKDVELRCDPISGHTALYWYRQSLGQGLEFLIYFQGNSAPDKSGLPSDRFSAERTGGSVSTLTIQRTQQEDSAVYLCASSQRTGNYGYTFGSGTRLTVV.

Only a few counts were recorded for this clone. The V call is TRBV30, the J call TRBJ1-5; D gene ambiguous. V was cut by 3 bases and J by 7 bases, with 13 bases left in between. The length of the CDR3 is 13 residues. The germline CDR1 and CDR2 sequences are GTSNPN and SVGIG (reference sequence). CDR3 protein: CAWSQGVGQPQHF. The DNA for the CDR3 is TGTGCCTGGAGCCAAGGAGTAGGCCAGCCCCAGCATTTT.

The genes are TRBV7-2 and TRBJ2-3, with 7 bases fitting TRBD2. The CDR3 covers 15 residues. Unmatched junction bases numbered 6, after V lost 3 bases and J lost 3 bases. From germline, CDR1 is SGHTA and CDR2 FQGNSA. The DNA for the CDR3 is TGTGCCAGCAGCTTCTTAGCGGGCAGAACAGATACGCAGTATTTT. Translating it yields CASSFLAGRTDTQYF.